This note documents a single T cell receptor beta chain sequence. The antigen remains unidentified. This entry belongs to a study of cytomegalovirus exposure and HLA in healthy donors. Whole-study results and caveats: Clonal expansion, a later analysis showed, was greater in HLA-associated TCR beta chains than in equally common others. High sensitivity and specificity were reportedly achieved when the classifier diagnosed cytomegalovirus status. In vitro experiments confirmed that three CMV-associated chains were specific for CMV antigens.

The CDR3 loop spans 13 amino acids. The ends were cut back, 8 bases at V and 8 bases at J, with 16 bases in the middle. From germline, CDR1 is MDHEN and CDR2 SYDVKM. Researchers ran the PCR with 60 Vbeta and 13 Jbeta primers. Clones were sequenced by immunoSEQ multiplex PCR, and TCRdb holds only the in-frame ones, with some missing. The table has approximately 140,000 clones, around 77% seen once. Sequenced input: PBMCs. The TCR was taken from a woman in her sixties or seventies in good health and CMV-seronegative. The J gene is TRBJ1-3, the V gene TRBV28; TRBD1 might be the D (6 bases). CDR3 sequence (DNA): TGTGCCAGCGGCAATTTCAGGGGAGACACCATATATTTT. Residues: CASGNFRGDTIYF.